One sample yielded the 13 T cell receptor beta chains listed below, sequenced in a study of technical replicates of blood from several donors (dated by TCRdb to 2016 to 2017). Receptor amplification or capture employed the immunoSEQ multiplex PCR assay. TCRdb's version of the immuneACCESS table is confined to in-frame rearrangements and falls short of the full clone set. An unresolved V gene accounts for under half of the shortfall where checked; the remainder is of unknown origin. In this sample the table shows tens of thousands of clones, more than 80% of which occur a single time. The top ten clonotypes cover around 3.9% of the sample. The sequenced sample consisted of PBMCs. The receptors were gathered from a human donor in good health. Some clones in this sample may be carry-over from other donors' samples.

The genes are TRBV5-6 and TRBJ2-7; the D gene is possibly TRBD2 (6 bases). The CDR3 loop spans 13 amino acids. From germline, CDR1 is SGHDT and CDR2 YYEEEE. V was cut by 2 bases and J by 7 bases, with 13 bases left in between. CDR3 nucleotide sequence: TGTGCCAGCAGCTTAACTAGACTAGGGGAGCAGTACTTC. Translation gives CASSLTRLGEQYF.

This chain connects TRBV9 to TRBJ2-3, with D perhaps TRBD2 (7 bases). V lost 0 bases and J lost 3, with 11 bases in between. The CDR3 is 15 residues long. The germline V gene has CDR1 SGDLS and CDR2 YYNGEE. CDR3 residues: CASSVEGGGTDTQYF. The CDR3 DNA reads TGTGCCAGCAGCGTAGAAGGGGGGGGAACAGATACGCAGTATTTT.

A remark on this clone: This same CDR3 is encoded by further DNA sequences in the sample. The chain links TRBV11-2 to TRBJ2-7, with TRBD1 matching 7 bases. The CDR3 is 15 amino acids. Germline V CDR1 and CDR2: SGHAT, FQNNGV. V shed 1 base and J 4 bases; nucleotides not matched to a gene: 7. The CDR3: CASSLGAGGSYEQYF. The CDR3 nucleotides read TGTGCCAGCAGCTTAGGGGCAGGGGGTTCGTACGAGCAGTACTTC.

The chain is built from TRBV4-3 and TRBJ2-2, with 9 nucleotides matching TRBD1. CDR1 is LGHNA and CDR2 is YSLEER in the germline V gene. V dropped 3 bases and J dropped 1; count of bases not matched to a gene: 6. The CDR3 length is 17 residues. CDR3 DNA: TGCGCCAGCAGCCAGGGACAGACAGGGGGGAACACCGGGGAGCTGTTTTTT. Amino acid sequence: CASSQGQTGGNTGELFF.

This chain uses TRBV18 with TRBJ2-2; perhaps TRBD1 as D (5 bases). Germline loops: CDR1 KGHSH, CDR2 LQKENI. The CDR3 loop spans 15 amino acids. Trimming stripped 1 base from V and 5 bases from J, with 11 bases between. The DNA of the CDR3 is TGTGCCAGCTCACCACGGCAGGGAAGGACCGGGGAGCTGTTTTTT. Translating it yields CASSPRQGRTGELFF.

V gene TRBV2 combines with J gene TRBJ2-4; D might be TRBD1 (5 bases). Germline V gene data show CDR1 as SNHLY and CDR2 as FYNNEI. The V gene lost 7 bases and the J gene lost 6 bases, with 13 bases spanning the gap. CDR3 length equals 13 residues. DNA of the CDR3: TGTGCCAGCATGTCAGGGTCGGGAAACATTCAGTACTTC. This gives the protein CASMSGSGNIQYF.

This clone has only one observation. CDR3 amino acids: CASSPMWGQAEAFF. The CDR3 DNA reads TGTGCCAGCAGTCCGATGTGGGGACAAGCTGAAGCTTTCTTT. The V and J genes are TRBV7-2 and TRBJ1-1; a possible D gene is TRBD1 (6 bases). Trimming stripped 6 bases from V and 6 bases from J, with 17 bases between. This CDR3 comprises 14 residues. Germline CDR1 is SGHTA and CDR2 is FQGNSA.

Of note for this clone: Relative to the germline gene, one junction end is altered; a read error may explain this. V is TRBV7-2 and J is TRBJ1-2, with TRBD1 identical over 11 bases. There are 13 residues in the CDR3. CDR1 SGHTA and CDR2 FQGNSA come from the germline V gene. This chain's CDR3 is CASSSWDRGGSAF. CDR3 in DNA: TGTGCCAGCAGCTCCTGGGACAGGGGGGGCTCAGCCTTC. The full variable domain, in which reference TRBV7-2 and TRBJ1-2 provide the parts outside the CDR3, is GAGVSQSPSNKVTEKGKDVELRCDPISGHTALYWYRQSLGQGLEFLIYFQGNSAPDKSGLPSDRFSAERTGGSVSTLTIQRTQQEDSAVYLCASSSWDRGGSAFGSGTRLTVV.

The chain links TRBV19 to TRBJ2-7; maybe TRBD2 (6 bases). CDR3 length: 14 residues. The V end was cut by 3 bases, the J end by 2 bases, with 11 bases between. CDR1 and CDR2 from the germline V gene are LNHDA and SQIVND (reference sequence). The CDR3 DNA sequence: TGTGCCAGTAGTATCCGGGGACTTACCTACGAGCAGTACTTC. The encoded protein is CASSIRGLTYEQYF.

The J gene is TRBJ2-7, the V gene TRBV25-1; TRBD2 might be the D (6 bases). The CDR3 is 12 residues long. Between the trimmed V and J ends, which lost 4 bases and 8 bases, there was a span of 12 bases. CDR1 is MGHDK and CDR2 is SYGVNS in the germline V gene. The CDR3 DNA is TGTGCCAGCAGTGGGCTGGGGGGTAAGCAGTACTTC. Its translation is CASSGLGGKQYF.

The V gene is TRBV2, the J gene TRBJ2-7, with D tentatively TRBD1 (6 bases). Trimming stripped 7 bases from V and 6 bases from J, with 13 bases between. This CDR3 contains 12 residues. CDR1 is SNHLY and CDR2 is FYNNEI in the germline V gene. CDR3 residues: CASNIRGGEQYF. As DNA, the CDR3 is TGTGCCAGCAATATACGAGGGGGCGAGCAGTACTTC.

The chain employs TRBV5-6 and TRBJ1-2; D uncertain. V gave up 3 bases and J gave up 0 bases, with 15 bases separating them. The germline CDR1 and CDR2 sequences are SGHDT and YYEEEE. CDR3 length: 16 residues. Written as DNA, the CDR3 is TGTGCCAGCAGCTCGCCAAAATGGGGAGCTAACTATGGCTACACCTTC. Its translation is CASSSPKWGANYGYTF.

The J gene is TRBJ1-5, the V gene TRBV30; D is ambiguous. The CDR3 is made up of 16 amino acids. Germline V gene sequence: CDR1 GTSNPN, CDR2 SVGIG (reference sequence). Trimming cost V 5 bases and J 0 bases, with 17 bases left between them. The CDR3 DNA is TGTGCCTGGGAACCAGGAACCATCAATAGCAATCAGCCCCAGCATTTT. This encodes CAWEPGTINSNQPQHF. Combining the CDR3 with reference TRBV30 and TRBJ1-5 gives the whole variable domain SQTIHQWPATLVQPVGSPLSLECTVEGTSNPNLYWYRQAAGRGLQLLFYSVGIGQISSEVPQNLSASRPQDRQFILSSKKLLLSDSGFYLCAWEPGTINSNQPQHFGDGTRLSIL.